This T cell receptor (beta chain) was identified in a study of metastatic and nonmetastatic thyroid tumors (dated by TCRdb to 2018 to 2021). In the study overall: The researchers compared repertoires between peripheral blood samples and tumor or nodule tissue samples from patients with malignant or benign thyroid disease. Here is what the overall study found, with its caveats: In both blood and tumor samples, malignant tumors were reported to have significantly higher TCR beta diversity than benign nodules.

Library preparation used PCR. Sequencing used an Illumina HiSeq 4000. High-throughput sequencing was used to profile the TCR beta-chain CDR3 region of every patient. The paper's data handling went like this. Drawing on CDR3 differences between clinicopathological groups, the researchers built a classifier meant to tell apart patients with distant-metastatic papillary thyroid cancer. To measure repertoire diversity the researchers used the Shannon index, while the Morisita-Horn index served to gauge how similar the tumor and blood repertoires were. Starting from the raw public reads, TCRdb applied fastp trimming at Q25, assembled clones with MiXCR and retained in-frame beta chains. The V and J calls shown here were made by TCRdb, not taken from the authors' results. The sample yields roughly 39,000 clones; approximately 44% were counted once. The ten top clones hold around a quarter of the sample.

V is shortened by 5 bases, J by 6 bases, and the region joining them spans 11 bases. The CDR3 goes from the cysteine to the phenylalanine over 11 residues. The read is trimmed to its CDR3 DNA, 33 bases read in frame from base 1. According to the germline V gene (reference sequence), CDR1 reads DFQATT and CDR2 reads SNEGSKA. Before undergoing thyroid surgery, none of the patients had been given any kind of treatment. Using T-cell receptor beta sequencing, the study looked back at clinical samples from patients collected from the early 2010s to the late 2010s. Turning to this clone: The antigen it binds to is not known. The record has no base qualities; no much larger clone is one base away.

Sequencing was done on a sample of tumor tissue. Rearrangement joined TRBV20-1 to TRBJ2-7; the D gene is perhaps TRBD2, on 6 matching bases. This clonotype was obtained from a male donor with papillary thyroid cancer or a benign thyroid nodule (not recorded which). Some clones in this sample may be carry-over from other donors' samples. The sequenced DNA: TGCAGTGCTGGCCCCGGGGGCGAGCAGTACTTC. Its protein product is CSAGPGGEQYF.